These 10 T cell receptor beta chains were sequenced from one sample in a study of T cell repertoires in cytomegalovirus infection (dated by TCRdb to about 2019). The instrument was an Illumina HiSeq 1500. Starting from the raw public reads, TCRdb applied fastp trimming at Q25, assembled clones with MiXCR and retained in-frame beta chains. CDR3 protein duplicates are merged, each entry listing the most common genes and DNA. The sample table contains 650,000 to 850,000 distinct CDR3 sequences; only one count was recorded for about 29% of them. The ten largest clones capture about 12% of the sample. Antigen specificity for these receptors is unknown. This sample's treatment or condition label indicates: in vitro stimulation with specific CMV peptide epitopes to enrich CMV-specific T cells. Material: cultured CD8+ T cells from PBMCs, obtained from culture after CMV antigen stimulation. The receptors were sampled from a human donor in good health (CMV status not recorded). Some clones in this sample may be carry-over from other donors' samples.

This clonotype came up a few times. The V and J genes are TRBV20-1 and TRBJ2-7, with D tentatively TRBD2 (6 bases). Between the trimmed V and J ends, which lost 2 bases and 1 base, there was a span of 6 bases. This CDR3 region has 12 residues. Germline V gives CDR1 DFQATT, CDR2 SNEGSKA (reference sequence). The CDR3 DNA is TGCAGTGCTAGAAGCGGGTCCTACGAGCAGTACGTC. Protein sequence: CSARSGSYEQYV.

There are many counts of this clonotype. The V gene is TRBV7-8, the J gene TRBJ2-3; D may be TRBD2 (5 bases). From germline, CDR1 is SGHVS and CDR2 FQNEAQ. The CDR3 loop spans 16 amino acids. Trimming shortened V by 4 bases and J by 0 bases, and 14 bases separated the two germline ends. CDR3 amino acids: CASSSPWRVSTDTQYF. CDR3 nucleotide sequence: TGTGCCAGCAGCTCCCCTTGGCGGGTTAGCACAGATACGCAGTATTTT. Complete variable domain (other parts from reference TRBV7-8 and TRBJ2-3): GAGVSQSPRYKVAKRGQDVALRCDPISGHVSLFWYQQALGQGPEFLTYFQNEAQLDKSGLPSDRFFAERPEGSVSTLKIQRTQQEDSAVYLCASSSPWRVSTDTQYFGPGTRLTVL.

This clonotype was seen a few times. The V and J genes are TRBV4-3 and TRBJ1-3; no definite D call. Germline V gene lookup returns CDR1 LGHNA and CDR2 YSLEER. With 0 bases removed from V and 3 bases from J, the gap between germline ends came to 9 bases. The CDR3 loop spans 15 amino acids. CDR3 residues: CASSQDGGFGNTIYF. The CDR3 DNA reads as TGCGCCAGCAGCCAAGATGGCGGGTTTGGAAACACCATATATTTT.

The chain joins TRBV25-1 to TRBJ2-5; perhaps TRBD2 as D (6 bases). The germline CDR1 and CDR2 sequences are MGHDK and SYGVNS. Deletions cut 3 bases from V and 1 base from J, with 9 bases between. The CDR3 extends over 14 amino acids. The CDR3 region is CASSEREIQETQYF. The CDR3 bases are TGTGCCAGCAGTGAGCGGGAAATCCAAGAGACCCAGTACTTC.

This clonotype was detected a few times. The chain is built from TRBV12-5 and TRBJ2-1; 8 bases map to TRBD2. From germline, CDR1 is LGHNT and CDR2 FRNRAP. The CDR3 is 16 amino acids. J was trimmed by 8 bases and V by 4 bases; bases with no gene match: 13. Written as DNA, the CDR3 is TGTGCTAGTGGTTCCGGGGGGGTATCAGTGGGCGATGAGCAGTTCTTC. Its translation: CASGSGGVSVGDEQFF.

This clonotype was counted between two and nine times. The rearrangement links TRBV20-1 to TRBJ2-7; D is undetermined. The V end lost 3 bases, the J end lost 1 base, and 10 bases lay between the germline ends. This CDR3 contains 13 residues. Germline V CDR1 and CDR2: DFQATT, SNEGSKA (reference sequence). The CDR3: CSASRSDSYEQYF. The DNA for the CDR3 is TGCAGTGCTAGTAGGTCCGATTCCTACGAGCAGTACTTC.

The chain combines TRBV28 with TRBJ2-3; D is unclear. The CDR3 has 14 amino acids. The germline V gene encodes CDR1 MDHEN and CDR2 SYDVKM. The V end was cut by 5 bases, the J end by 0 bases, with 9 bases between. The CDR3 here is CASSLTTSTDTQYF. CDR3 in DNA: TGTGCCAGCAGTCTGACAACTAGCACAGATACGCAGTATTTT.

Worth noting for this clonotype: Sequence at one end of the junction differs from germline and may be a read error. V gene TRBV7-6 combines with J gene TRBJ2-1; 7 positions agree with TRBD2. In germline, CDR1 is SGHVS, CDR2 FNYEAQ. This CDR3 contains 17 residues. DNA of the CDR3: TGTGCTAGCAGCTTAGGTGGGGGGGGTCCCCCGTACAATGAGCAGTTCTTC. The encoded protein is CASSLGGGGPPYNEQFF. The full variable domain, completed using reference TRBV7-6 and TRBJ2-1, is GAGVSQSPRYKVTKRGQDVALRCDPISGHVSLYWYRQALGQGPEFLTYFNYEAQQDKSGLPNDRFSAERPEGSISTLTIQRTEQRDSAMYRCASSLGGGGPPYNEQFFGPGTRLTVL.

This clonotype occurred a few times. The J gene is TRBJ2-1, the V gene TRBV5-8; weak D call: TRBD1 (5 bases). CDR3 length: 18 residues. V was trimmed by 2 bases and J by 4 bases, leaving 22 bases between them. Germline assignment: CDR1 SGHTS and CDR2 YDEGEE. CDR3 sequence reads: CASSLGLTTVPAYNEQFF. The CDR3 nucleotides are TGTGCCAGCAGCTTAGGGCTAACGACAGTACCAGCATACAATGAGCAGTTCTTC.

This clonotype has a handful of counts. The genes are TRBV27 and TRBJ1-2, with D tentatively TRBD1 (6 bases). The V gene's germline CDR1 is MNHEY and CDR2 SMNVEV (reference sequence). V gave up 4 bases and J gave up 6 bases, with 12 bases separating them. The CDR3 is 13 residues long. CDR3 nucleotide sequence: TGTGCCAGCAGTTACGGGACAACGAATGGCTACACCTTC. It translates to CASSYGTTNGYTF.